A selection of T cell receptor beta chains follows, all from one sample in a study of T cell responses to AZD1222 COVID-19 vaccine. Data came from immunoSEQ multiplex PCR; TCRdb stores just in-frame clones and leaves some out. The table includes 130,000 to 150,000 clones, around 90% detected once. The sequences come from peripheral blood, collected 28 days after the second AZD1222 dose. All receptors derive from an adult who received the AZD1222 COVID-19 vaccine. Both conserved end residues are part of each CDR3. The D gene is left open where the match is weak. Size tells how often a clone was seen (once, few, many) or the class of an expanded clone, and some rows leave it out.

d_call | clone_size | j_call | v_call | cdr3_nt | cdr3_aa
- | - | TRBJ2-5 | TRBV9 | TGTGCCAGCAGCTCACAAAACTTCCAAGAGACCCAGTACTTC | CASSSQNFQETQYF
TRBD2 | - | TRBJ2-3 | TRBV10-1 | TGCGCCAGCAGTGAGGGACTAGCGGGAGATACGCAGTATTTT | CASSEGLAGDTQYF
- | - | TRBJ1-6 | TRBV18 | TGTGCCAGCTCATTACAGGGAAAAAATTCACCCCTCCACTTT | CASSLQGKNSPLHF
- | - | TRBJ1-2 | TRBV12-3/TRBV12-4 | TGTGCCAGCACTAAGTCGGACAGCTATGGCTACACCTTC | CASTKSDSYGYTF
TRBD1 | - | TRBJ1-1 | TRBV10-1 | TGCGCCAGCAGTACCACAGGGGCCAGTTTCACTGAAGCTTTCTTT | CASSTTGASFTEAFF
- | - | TRBJ2-1 | TRBV11-2 | TGTGCCAGCAGCTTAGCGGGGGTTGAGCAGTTCTTC | CASSLAGVEQFF
- | - | TRBJ1-5 | TRBV6-5 | TGTGCCAGCAGTTGGGGTAGCAATCAGCCCCAGCATTTT | CASSWGSNQPQHF
TRBD1 | - | TRBJ2-7 | TRBV18 | TGTGCCAGCTCACCACCGGGACAGGGTGCCGAGCAGTACTTC | CASSPPGQGAEQYF
- | - | TRBJ1-2 | TRBV5-1 | TGCGCCAGCAGCTTAGATGCTAACTATGGCTACACCTTC | CASSLDANYGYTF
- | - | TRBJ1-1 | TRBV7-9 | TGTGCCAGCAGCAACAGGGTCACTGAAGCTTTCTTT | CASSNRVTEAFF
TRBD1 | - | TRBJ1-4 | TRBV4-2 | TGTGCCAGCAGCCAAGGGGTAGGGGGCGAGGAAAAACTGTTTTTT | CASSQGVGGEEKLFF
- | - | TRBJ1-6 | TRBV3-1/TRBV3-2 | TGTGCCAGCAGCCAAGGACAGGAGAATTCACCCCTCCACTTT | CASSQGQENSPLHF
TRBD1 | - | TRBJ1-1 | TRBV7-3 | TGTGCCAGCAGCTTAGTCAGGGGGCAGAACACTGAAGCTTTCTTT | CASSLVRGQNTEAFF
- | few | TRBJ1-4 | TRBV18 | TGTGCCAGCTCACGGGACGTTAATGAAAAACTGTTTTTT | CASSRDVNEKLFF
TRBD1 | - | TRBJ2-2 | TRBV5-6 | TGTGCCAGCAGCCCCTGGACAGGGGGAAACACCGGGGAGCTGTTTTTT | CASSPWTGGNTGELFF
TRBD1 | - | TRBJ1-5 | TRBV11-2 | TGTGCCAGCAGCTTAGTTACAGGGGCCAATCAGCCCCAGCATTTT | CASSLVTGANQPQHF
TRBD1 | - | TRBJ1-1 | TRBV3-1/TRBV3-2 | TGTGCCAGCAGTGAAGGGACCGGGACAGGGGGCAAGGTGGCTGAAGCTTTCTTT | CASSEGTGTGGKVAEAFF
- | once | TRBJ1-2 | TRBV5-8 | TGTGCCAGCAGCCCCCTCAGTTTGTACTATGGCTACACCTTC | CASSPLSLYYGYTF
- | - | TRBJ1-2 | TRBV10-3 | TGTGCCATCAGGTCCCCGGGTCCCTATGGCTACACCTTC | CAIRSPGPYGYTF
- | - | TRBJ2-1 | TRBV6-5 | TGTGCCAGCAGTTACCACGGAGATGAGCAGTTCTTC | CASSYHGDEQFF
- | - | TRBJ1-4 | TRBV25-1 | TGTGCCAGCAGTGACTGGGGTGAAAAACTGTTTTTT | CASSDWGEKLFF
- | once | TRBJ1-2 | TRBV29-1 | TGCAGCGTTGCTCGGGGGGATGGCTACACCTTC | CSVARGDGYTF
- | - | TRBJ2-2 | TRBV5-1 | TGCGCCAGCAGCTTGGCCCCAGGCGGCCGAGGGGAGCTGTTTTTT | CASSLAPGGRGELFF
- | - | TRBJ2-5 | TRBV7-2 | TGTGCCAGCAGCTCTCCGGGCCTAACCCTACAAGAGACCCAGTACTTC | CASSSPGLTLQETQYF
- | - | TRBJ1-5 | TRBV7-8 | TGTGCCAGCAGCTTAGTCGAGGATCAGCCCCAGCATTTT | CASSLVEDQPQHF
TRBD2 | - | TRBJ2-7 | TRBV5-8 | TGTGCCAGCATCTGGGAGGGTCGCAACGAGCAGTACTTC | CASIWEGRNEQYF
- | - | TRBJ1-3 | TRBV18 | TGTGCCAGCTCACCACGCGGACCGCAGCCTGGAAACACCATATATTTT | CASSPRGPQPGNTIYF
- | - | TRBJ2-1 | TRBV6-1 | TGTGCCAGCAGTGATAGGGAGTATGCCTACAATGAGCAGTTCTTC | CASSDREYAYNEQFF
TRBD1 | - | TRBJ2-1 | TRBV9 | TGTGCCAGCAGCGTTGTACCCGGGACAGGTTACAATGAGCAGTTCTTC | CASSVVPGTGYNEQFF
- | - | TRBJ1-1 | TRBV7-2 | TGTGCCAGCAGGACTGAGAGAGAGACTGAAGCTTTCTTT | CASRTERETEAFF
- | - | TRBJ2-2 | TRBV2 | TGTGCCAGCAGGATCCAGAACACCGGGGAGCTGTTTTTT | CASRIQNTGELFF
- | - | TRBJ1-1 | TRBV11-2 | TGTGCCAGCACCGCAGGAGTGAACACTGAAGCTTTCTTT | CASTAGVNTEAFF
- | - | TRBJ1-4 | TRBV25-1 | TGTGCCAGCAGTGAAGTGGAGGGAGGAATTGAAAAACTGTTTTTT | CASSEVEGGIEKLFF
TRBD1 | - | TRBJ2-1 | TRBV2 | TGTGCCAGCAGTGAAGCGCTTCCGGGACAGGGGTACAATGAGCAGTTCTTC | CASSEALPGQGYNEQFF
TRBD1 | - | TRBJ1-6 | TRBV7-8 | TGTGCCAGCAGCTTGGGACAGGGGGCACAGAATTCACCCCTCCACTTT | CASSLGQGAQNSPLHF
- | - | TRBJ2-3 | TRBV5-6 | TGTGCCAGCAGCTCCCTCAGTGCGGGGTGGACAGATACGCAGTATTTT | CASSSLSAGWTDTQYF
- | - | TRBJ1-5 | TRBV19 | TGTGCCAGCGGGATTAAGTTCAATCAGCCCCAGCATTTT | CASGIKFNQPQHF
- | few | TRBJ1-6 | TRBV6-4 | TGTGCCAGCAGTGAGGGTTCGGATAATTCACCCCTCCACTTT | CASSEGSDNSPLHF
- | - | TRBJ1-2 | TRBV9 | TGTGCCAGCAGCGTAGTTCCAGGGGTGGCTTCTAACTATGGCTACACCTTC | CASSVVPGVASNYGYTF
- | - | TRBJ2-1 | TRBV6-6 | TGTGCCAGCAGCTATACAGGGAGTGACTACAATGAGCAGTTCTTC | CASSYTGSDYNEQFF
TRBD2 | - | TRBJ2-1 | TRBV10-1 | TGCGCCAGCAGTGGCCCGACTAGCGGGAGCTACAATGAGCAGTTCTTC | CASSGPTSGSYNEQFF
- | - | TRBJ1-2 | TRBV30 | TGTGCCTGGAGTGTCAGGCAGGGGCTGCGCTACACCTTC | CAWSVRQGLRYTF
- | - | TRBJ1-2 | TRBV7-2 | TGTGCCAGCAGCTTAGGACCCGCACGGGGGGTGGCTGGCTACACCTTC | CASSLGPARGVAGYTF
- | - | TRBJ1-2 | TRBV9 | TGTGCCAGCAGCGTAGGGGGTGTCAACTATGGCTACACCTTC | CASSVGGVNYGYTF
TRBD1 | - | TRBJ1-5 | TRBV6-5 | TGTGCCAGCAGGGGACAGGGCAATCAGCCCCAGCATTTT | CASRGQGNQPQHF
- | - | TRBJ1-3 | TRBV18 | TGTGCCAGCTCATTACGGGTGGAAGCTGGAAACACCATATATTTT | CASSLRVEAGNTIYF
- | - | TRBJ1-2 | TRBV6-5 | TGTGCCAGCAGTTACGATGAGGGCTATGGCTACACCTTC | CASSYDEGYGYTF
TRBD1 | - | TRBJ1-5 | TRBV6-6 | TGTGCCAGCAGAACGGACAGGGGGGGCAATCAGCCCCAGCATTTT | CASRTDRGGNQPQHF
TRBD1 | - | TRBJ1-5 | TRBV19 | TGTGCCAGTGGGGGACAGGCTAGCAATCAGCCCCAGCATTTT | CASGGQASNQPQHF
- | - | TRBJ1-1 | TRBV5-5 | TGTGCCAGCAGCCAACGCTCCTTTGCGAACACTGAAGCTTTCTTT | CASSQRSFANTEAFF
- | - | TRBJ1-2 | TRBV7-3 | TGTGCCAGCAGCTTAATTCCAGGGAACTATGGCTACACCTTC | CASSLIPGNYGYTF
- | once | TRBJ1-4 | TRBV6-5 | TGTGCCAGCAGCTCAGGGTACGGGACTAATGAAAAACTGTTTTTT | CASSSGYGTNEKLFF
- | - | TRBJ1-2 | TRBV18 | TGTGCCAGCTCACCAAGGGCGGAAGCTAACTATGGCTACACCTTC | CASSPRAEANYGYTF
- | - | TRBJ2-6 | TRBV7-6 | TGTGCCAGCAGCCGGACGGCGGCTGGGGCCAACGTCCTGACTTTC | CASSRTAAGANVLTF
- | - | TRBJ1-1 | TRBV5-1 | TGCGCCAGCAGCTTGCTTGGTTGGAACACTGAAGCTTTCTTT | CASSLLGWNTEAFF
TRBD1 | - | TRBJ1-1 | TRBV3-1/TRBV3-2 | TGTGCCAGCAGCCAGGGGACAGGGCAAGCTTTCTTT | CASSQGTGQAFF
- | once | TRBJ2-2 | TRBV27 | TGTGCCAGCAAAGTTTCTAGGGGCACCGGGGAGCTGTTTTTT | CASKVSRGTGELFF